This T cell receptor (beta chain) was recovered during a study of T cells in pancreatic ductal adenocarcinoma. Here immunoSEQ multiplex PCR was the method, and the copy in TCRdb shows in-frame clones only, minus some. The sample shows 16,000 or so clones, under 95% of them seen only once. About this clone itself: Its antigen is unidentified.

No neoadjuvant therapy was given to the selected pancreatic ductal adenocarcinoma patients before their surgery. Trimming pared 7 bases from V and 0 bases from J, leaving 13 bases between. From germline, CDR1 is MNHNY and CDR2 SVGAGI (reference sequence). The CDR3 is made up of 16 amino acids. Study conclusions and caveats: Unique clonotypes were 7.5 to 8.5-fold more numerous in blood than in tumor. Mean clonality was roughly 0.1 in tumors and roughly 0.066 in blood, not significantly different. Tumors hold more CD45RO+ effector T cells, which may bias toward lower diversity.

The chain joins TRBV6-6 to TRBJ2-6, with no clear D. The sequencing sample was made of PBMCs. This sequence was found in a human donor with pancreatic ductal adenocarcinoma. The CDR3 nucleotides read TGTGCCAGCATGGGCAGGAGCGCCTCTGGGGCCAACGTCCTGACTTTC. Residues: CASMGRSASGANVLTF.